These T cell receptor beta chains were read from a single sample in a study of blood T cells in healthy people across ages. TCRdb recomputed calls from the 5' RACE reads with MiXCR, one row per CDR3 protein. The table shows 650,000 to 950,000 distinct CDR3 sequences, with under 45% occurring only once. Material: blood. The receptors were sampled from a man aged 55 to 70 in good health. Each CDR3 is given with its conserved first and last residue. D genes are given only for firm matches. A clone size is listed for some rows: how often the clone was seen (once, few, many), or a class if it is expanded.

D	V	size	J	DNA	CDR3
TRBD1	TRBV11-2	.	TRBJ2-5	TGTGCCAGCAGCCGATTGGGACAGAGGACCCACGAGACCCAGTACTTC	CASSRLGQRTHETQYF
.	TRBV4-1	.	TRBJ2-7	TGCGCCAGCAGCCAGAGCCCCGGGTACTACGAGCAGTACTTC	CASSQSPGYYEQYF
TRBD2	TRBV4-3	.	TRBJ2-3	TGCGCCAGTACTAGCGGGGGGGCGAGGACAGATACGCAGTATTTT	CASTSGGARTDTQYF
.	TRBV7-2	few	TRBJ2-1	TGTGCCAGCAGCTTAGTTTGGGGGGGGGCACTCTACAATGAGCAGTTCTTC	CASSLVWGGALYNEQFF
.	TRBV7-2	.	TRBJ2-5	TGTGCCAGCACCCATAGTGGGCGCGGGGAGACCCAGTACTTC	CASTHSGRGETQYF
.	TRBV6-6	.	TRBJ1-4	TGTGCCAGCAGATTGGCGGCGGCTAATGAAAAACTGTTTTTT	CASRLAAANEKLFF
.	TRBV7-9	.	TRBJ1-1	TGTGCCAGCAGCTTAGCGCTCGGGGGTAACACTGAAGCTTTCTTT	CASSLALGGNTEAFF
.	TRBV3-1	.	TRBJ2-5	TGTGCCAGCAGCCAAGATTTTAGAATTGAGACCCAGTACTTC	CASSQDFRIETQYF
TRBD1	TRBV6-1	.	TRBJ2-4	TGTGCCAGCAGCCGGGACAGGATAGCCAAAAACATTCAGTACTTC	CASSRDRIAKNIQYF
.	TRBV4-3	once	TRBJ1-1	TGCGCCAGCAGCCAAGCCTTAACAGGAGGGGGGAGGGAAGCTTTCTTT	CASSQALTGGGREAFF
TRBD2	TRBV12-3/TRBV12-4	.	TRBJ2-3	TGTGCCAGCAGTTCCATAGCGGGGGGGTCAGATACGCAGTATTTT	CASSSIAGGSDTQYF
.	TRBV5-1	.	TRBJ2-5	TGCGCCAGCAGCTTCGAAATCGGCCAGACCCAGTACTTC	CASSFEIGQTQYF
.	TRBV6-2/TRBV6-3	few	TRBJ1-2	TGTGCCAGCAAAAGGGACTCTAACTATGGCTACACCTTC	CASKRDSNYGYTF
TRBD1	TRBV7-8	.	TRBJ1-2	TGTGCCAGCAGCTTAGACAGGGGTGCGTTGTATGGCTACACCTTC	CASSLDRGALYGYTF
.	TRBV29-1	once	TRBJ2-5	TGCAGCGTTAGTGAGGGGACGTACCAAGAGACCCAGTACTTC	CSVSEGTYQETQYF
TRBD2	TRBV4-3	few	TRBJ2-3	TGCGCCAGCAGCCAACGAACTAGCGGGGGCACAGATACGCAGTATTTT	CASSQRTSGGTDTQYF
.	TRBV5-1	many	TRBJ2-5	TGTGCCAGCAGCTTGGGGACTCAAGAGACCCAGTACTTC	CASSLGTQETQYF
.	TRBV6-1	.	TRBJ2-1	TGTGCCAGCAGGCCGGGACGGGGGACCTATGAGCAGTTCTTC	CASRPGRGTYEQFF
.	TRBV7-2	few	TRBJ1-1	TGTGCCAGCAGCCGAAGGGACTCCCGGGCTGAAGCTTTCTTT	CASSRRDSRAEAFF
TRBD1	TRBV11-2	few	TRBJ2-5	TGTGCCAGCAGCTTAATGGGACAGGTCCAAGAGACCCAGTACTTC	CASSLMGQVQETQYF
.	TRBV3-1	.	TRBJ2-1	TGTACCAGCAGCCAAGCCCCGAGTGGGTACAATGAGCAGTTCTTC	CTSSQAPSGYNEQFF
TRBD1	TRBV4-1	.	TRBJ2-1	TGCGCCAGCAGCCAACATGACAGGGTTGACAATGAGCAGTTCTTC	CASSQHDRVDNEQFF